This T cell receptor (beta chain) was captured by sequencing in a study of cytomegalovirus exposure and HLA in healthy donors (dated by TCRdb to 2015 to 2018). Some background on the complete study: An earlier analysis of some 550 of the donors reported more than 250 Gb of sequence data and 117 million unique TCR beta sequences from around 200 million T cells. All discovery cohort repertoires had been generated using a single sequencing platform. Several DR-DQ haplotypes were handled as single units for association and clustering because linkage in the cohort was strong. In a later genetic analysis, genome-wide SNP genotypes for about three fifths of the roughly 670 donors were used, and that subset was treated as a discovery cohort. In addition to the first cohort of 650 to 750 subjects, a separate validation cohort of approximately 130 different subjects was used. To predict cytomegalovirus infection status, the study combined high-throughput TCR immunosequencing, statistical association of individual TCRs with disease status, and machine learning. HLA typing covered class I and class II loci at four-digit resolution. The T cell repertoires of 666 subjects were profiled by immunosequencing and related to cytomegalovirus serostatus. The study aimed to test whether signatures of past pathogen exposure could be identified by cataloging public T cell receptors. In a later analysis, previously published TCR beta repertoires from roughly 710 donors were re-analyzed and high-resolution HLA genotyping was added so that TCR occurrence patterns could be studied. On average, around 230,000 unique TCR beta nucleotide sequences were sequenced per donor among 398 genotyped donors of the cohort, with around 19% of those sequences being non-productive. To decide whether each TCR beta V gene segment behaved as functional or pseudogenic, an earlier analysis of approximately 590 of the donors relied on high-throughput TCR beta sequencing. Donor age, sex, ethnicity and CMV serostatus were collected together with the repertoire data. Of the 350 to 450 genotyped donors, roughly 80% were placed in the genetic ancestry cluster associated with self-reported Caucasian donors. Typing coverage differed by locus: A, B, C, DRB1 and DQB1 were typed in about 620-640 donors, DQA1 in 522, DPA1 in 600 to 610, and DPB1 in roughly 470. In the later analysis, no new phenotypic data were used to find candidate immune exposures; instead, reliance was placed on TCR beta sequences and their occurrence across donors. An early release that covered fewer than 750 HLA-typed donors contained around 300 gigabases of sequencing data and tens of millions of unique TCR sequences.

Beyond this particular receptor, the publication reports: Some IMGT-functional V segments, including TRBV6-2 and TRBV6-3, could not be distinguished by the 87-base-pair reads and were therefore excluded. Presence/absence analyses assumed roughly uniform sequencing depth across donors, an assumption that may not hold. CMV serostatus was the only immune exposure information available for the cohort. Several of the top co-occurrence clusters appeared to be linked to parvovirus B19, influenza, CMV and Epstein-Barr virus, according to a later analysis. Correlated functional status among segregating V segments might reflect linkage disequilibrium, but an unknown experimental factor could not be ruled out. Strong co-occurrence of HLA alleles, especially DR and DQ, made assigning TCR associations to individual alleles difficult. A further reported finding was that TCR beta sequences accurately predicted the HLA-A and HLA-B alleles for most subjects in the first cohort. While some public TCRs were present in many individuals, most TCR sequences turned up only very rarely across donors. According to a later analysis, most CMV-associated TCR beta chains appeared to be HLA-restricted, and the HLA associations seemed to be driven largely by CMV exposure. HLA typing was unavailable for some donors at each locus, so association tests used only the typed subset. An earlier analysis of 587 of the donors showed that most TCR beta V segments appeared in productive rearrangements either about 87% or about 30% of the time, which broadly matched IMGT annotations. In this cohort, only TCR beta chains were sequenced, and detectable features were limited by the absence of alpha or paired-chain data. Because counts were too low, seventeen rarely observed V segments, including chromosome 9 orphons, were excluded from the earlier analysis of a few hundred of the donors. A cluster of highly shared sequence variants was judged likely to represent a technical artifact of the sequencing pipeline. The study gave a list of more than 150 TCR beta chains associated with cytomegalovirus. It was suggested by the authors that the approach could potentially be generalized to other disease states and immunological phenotypes. In both the original and validation cohorts, the classifier was reported to diagnose cytomegalovirus status with high specificity and sensitivity. In a later genetic analysis, a missense DCLRE1C variant was associated with V-gene and J-gene trimming of TCR beta chains, and the association was replicated in an independent cohort. A later analysis found that HLA-associated TCR beta chains were more clonally expanded and had lower generation probabilities than equally common non-associated chains. In a later genetic analysis, fewer N-insertions in productive TCRs were reported among donors in an Asian-associated ancestry cluster than the roughly 710-donor mean. According to a later analysis, TCR association rates differed among HLA loci, with DRB1 alleles showing the most associated TCRs and HLA-C alleles showing the fewest. Three of the identified cytomegalovirus-associated TCR beta chains were confirmed in vitro to be specific for cytomegalovirus antigens. A later analysis associated 15,000 or so TCR beta sequences with specific HLA alleles at a false discovery rate of 0.05.

V was cut back by 4 bases and J by 1 base, leaving a gap of 5 bases between them. Including the terminal cysteine and phenylalanine, the CDR3 comprises 11 residues. Just the 33-base CDR3 DNA is kept, in frame starting at base 1. The germline V gene (reference sequence) supplies CDR1 GTSNPN and CDR2 SVGIG. Concerning this clone itself: Its antigen specificity is not known. Per-base qualities were not stored, and no clone one base away is much larger.

Preparation of the library involved the immunoSEQ multiplex PCR assay. A mixture of 60 forward primers for TCR Vbeta segments and 13 reverse primers for TCR Jbeta segments was used in the multiplex PCR. The CDR3 region of rearranged TCR beta genes was amplified from genomic DNA with a multiplex PCR assay. The amplified TCR beta libraries were sequenced on the Illumina HiSeq System as 87-base-pair reads. Concerning the study's data processing: In a later analysis, roughly 80 million unique TCR beta chains were counted across the roughly 610 repertoires, and approximately 11 million of these chains were shared by at least two donors. To remove PCR and sequencing errors, raw reads were error-corrected and collapsed into unique sequences using a nearest-neighbor algorithm that merged closely related sequences. V, D and J gene segments were assigned by aligning CDR3 sequences to IMGT reference sequences. Each retained sequence needed at least a six-nucleotide match to both a V gene segment and a J gene segment. A rearrangement counted as productive if the CDR3 had no stop codons and remained in frame with V and J, and every other rearrangement counted as non-productive. CDR3 was defined according to IMGT convention as the region running from the second conserved V-encoded cysteine to the conserved J-encoded phenylalanine. Sequences without an unambiguous match to a single V gene segment were excluded from the earlier analysis of about 600 of the donors. An earlier analysis of a few hundred of the donors called V segments functional above 56.7% productive rearrangements and segregating when the between-donor standard deviation exceeded 5%. A statistical classification framework was developed to diagnose cytomegalovirus status using the catalog of TCR beta chain sequences. In a later analysis, V and J genes were assigned by comparing TCR nucleotide sequences against IMGT/GENE-DB human TR gene sequences. Using the TCRdist pipeline, a later analysis assigned CDR3 sequences along with most-parsimonious VDJ recombination scenarios. In a later analysis, each TCR beta chain was defined by its CDR3 amino acid sequence together with its V-gene family, and reads lacking a unique V-gene family were excluded. As a way to deal with suspected cross-contamination and a sequencing artifact, a later analysis dropped hundreds of nucleotide sequences that were highly shared and had low generation probability. A later analysis calculated a clonal expansion index for each public chain from normalized within-repertoire ranks of inferred template counts. In a later analysis, generation probabilities were computed using a VDJ recombination model fitted to out-of-frame rearrangements, and the results were checked against IGoR. In a later analysis, TCR-TCR, TCR-HLA and TCR-CMV co-occurrence was scored with hypergeometric tests, and a repertoire-size bias correction was applied to TCR pairs. To estimate false discovery rates, a later analysis permuted the HLA or CMV assignments 20 times. A later analysis grouped co-occurring TCRs with DBSCAN, adding TCRdist sequence similarity when clustering within HLA-allele-positive subsets. Repertoires with fewer than 30,000 or more than 120,000 public chains were left out of co-occurrence clustering, as were about 5 repertoires with anomalous nucleotide sharing. This is the immuneACCESS table as TCRdb keeps it, with only in-frame sequences that have V and J called. A part of the clones is gone; compared with another copy, unresolved V genes explain less than half, and the rest is unexplained. That table furnishes V, J and clone size, whereas the DNA furnished D and trimming. The sample table holds roughly 140,000 clones, of which roughly 75% were seen once. Clones ranked in the top ten supply around 1.5% of the sample.

In total, approximately 610 healthy bone marrow donors made up the cohort. At the time of sampling, every cohort member was nominally healthy, though immune exposures that went unrecorded were likely present. The donor was CMV seronegative and was included in the group of several hundred seronegative cohort members. A peripheral blood sample was provided by each donor, and peripheral blood mononuclear cells were used for TCR beta sequencing. The Qiagen DNeasy Blood Extraction Kit was used to extract genomic DNA from the blood cell samples. The chain is encoded by TRBV30 joined to TRBJ2-7, with no confident D gene call. The specimen was PBMCs. This clonotype originated in a man between 18 and 29 years old in good health and CMV-seronegative. The CDR3 corresponds to CAWTTSYEQYF. In nucleotides, the sequence is TGTGCCTGGACCACTTCCTACGAGCAGTACTTC.